This T cell receptor beta chain was identified in a study of blood T cell repertoires in COVID-19. Germline V lookup: CDR1 MNHEY, CDR2 SVGAGI. V lost 5 bases, J lost 7 bases, and 18 bases lay in between. The CDR3 consists of 14 residues. The assay was immunoSEQ multiplex PCR, and TCRdb's table has in-frame clones only and misses some. Of 85,000 to 95,000 clones listed, 75% to 90% are singletons. This sequence was found in a man aged 55 to 70 with COVID-19, enrolled during active disease. The chain couples TRBV6-5 to TRBJ2-7, with D possibly TRBD2 on 5 matching bases. Sequencing used peripheral blood. The CDR3 loop is CASSRGPMGREQYF. As DNA, the CDR3 is TGTGCCAGCAGTCGCGGGCCAATGGGCAGAGAGCAGTACTTC.